The 14 T cell receptor beta chains listed next were all sequenced from one sample in a study of Ad26.COV2.S vaccination and SARS-CoV-2 variants. Treatment specified: about 20 received Ad26.COV2.S at low or high dose, single or two shots; about 5 received placebo; per-sample allocation not given. All samples were drawn on day 63, counting from the first vaccine or placebo injection. Measured with immunoSEQ multiplex PCR; TCRdb has only the in-frame clones, and not every one. The data contain more than 300,000 clones, about 86% of them singletons. Here the sequenced sample was peripheral blood, taken in a trial of Ad26.COV2.S vaccine versus placebo. The receptors come from a person aged 18 to 59 who received the Ad26.COV2.S COVID-19 vaccine or a placebo.

The V and J genes are TRBV7-8 and TRBJ2-1, with TRBD2 as a possible D gene (5 bases). V gave up 5 bases and J gave up 9 bases, with 17 bases separating them. The CDR3 has 14 amino acids. CDR1 SGHVS and CDR2 FQNEAQ come from the germline V gene. CDR3 sequence: CASSADLAVSEQFF. The CDR3 DNA is TGTGCCAGCAGCGCCGATCTAGCAGTCAGTGAGCAGTTCTTC.

The chain links TRBV5-1 to TRBJ1-1; 7 positions agree with TRBD1. Germline V gives CDR1 SGHRS, CDR2 YFSETQ. Losses at the gene ends were 3 bases for V and 4 bases for J; bases not matched to a gene: 12. The CDR3 runs 16 residues. In DNA, the CDR3 is TGCGCCAGCAGCTCCGGACAGGCGGCCTGGGGCACTGAAGCTTTCTTT. Translating gives CASSSGQAAWGTEAFF.

The chain recombines TRBV25-1 with TRBJ2-7; no definite D call. The germline V gene encodes CDR1 MGHDK and CDR2 SYGVNS. CDR3 length equals 13 residues. The V gene lost 1 base and the J gene lost 0 bases, with 4 bases spanning the gap. The CDR3 is CASSESGSYEQYF. CDR3 nucleotides: TGTGCCAGCAGTGAATCAGGCTCCTACGAGCAGTACTTC.

The gene calls are TRBV6-6 and TRBJ2-7; 8 bases map to TRBD1. There are 14 residues in the CDR3. CDR1 and CDR2 (germline): MNHNY, SVGAGI (reference sequence). V gave up 7 bases and J gave up 3 bases; unmatched junction bases: 8. In DNA form, the CDR3 reads TGTGCCAGCACTCCCGGGACAGGAGTCTACGAGCAGTACTTC. Translation gives CASTPGTGVYEQYF.

The chain couples TRBV6-6 to TRBJ1-6; maybe TRBD1 (5 bases). Germline V gene data show CDR1 as MNHNY and CDR2 as SVGAGI (reference sequence). The CDR3 consists of 15 residues. V was shortened by 7 bases and J by 9 bases, with 19 bases between the two germline ends. The CDR3 sequence is CASTGVIGHSSPLHF. CDR3 DNA: TGTGCCAGCACCGGAGTTATAGGACATTCTTCACCCCTCCACTTT.

V is TRBV24-1 and J is TRBJ2-5; 12 nucleotides match TRBD1. Germline V gives CDR1 KGHDR, CDR2 SFDVKD. The junction had 3 bases not matched to a gene; V was cut back by 2 bases and J by 3 bases. This CDR3 has 16 residues. CDR3 bases: TGTGCCACCAGTGATTCTGGGACAGGGGGCGAAGAGACCCAGTACTTC. It codes for CATSDSGTGGEETQYF.

The chain carries TRBV19 and TRBJ1-2; TRBD1 agrees at 12 bases. This CDR3 contains 17 residues. Looked up from germline, CDR1 is LNHDA and CDR2 is SQIVND (reference sequence). Trimming took 7 bases from V and 7 from J; bases not matched to a gene: 16. The CDR3 reads CASKKYQGQGADTGYTF. CDR3 sequence (DNA): TGTGCCAGTAAGAAGTATCAGGGACAGGGGGCGGATACTGGCTACACCTTC.

The gene calls are TRBV10-1 and TRBJ2-5; unclear D gene. The ends were cut back, 0 bases at V and 5 bases at J, with 13 bases in the middle. This CDR3 is built from 15 residues. Germline V gene data show CDR1 as WNHNN and CDR2 as SYGVQD (reference sequence). The CDR3 DNA reads TGCGCCAGCAGTGAGTCCGGGCGTGTTGGGGAGACCCAGTACTTC. Translated, it gives CASSESGRVGETQYF.

V usage is TRBV24-1 and J usage is TRBJ2-6; possibly TRBD1 for D (5 bases). CDR1 and CDR2 (germline): KGHDR, SFDVKD. CDR3 size: 16 residues. V dropped 2 bases and J dropped 2 bases, with 9 bases sitting between them. CDR3 DNA sequence: TGTGCCACCAGTGATTGGACACCAACTGGGGCCAACGTCCTGACTTTC. Translating it yields CATSDWTPTGANVLTF.

The chain recombines TRBV30 with TRBJ1-4; D might be TRBD1 (6 bases). The CDR3 totals 14 residues. The V end was cut by 0 bases, the J end by 6 bases, with 11 bases between. Germline V gene lookup returns CDR1 GTSNPN and CDR2 SVGIG (reference sequence). The CDR3 spells CAWSVAGADEKLFF. CDR3 nucleotides: TGTGCCTGGAGTGTTGCGGGGGCGGATGAAAAACTGTTTTTT.

The rearrangement links TRBV7-9 to TRBJ2-1, with 9 nucleotides matching TRBD2. Germline V gives CDR1 SEHNR, CDR2 FQNEAQ (reference sequence). The V segment lost 5 bases and the J segment 5 bases; nucleotides outside the gene matches: 7. This CDR3 spans 15 amino acids. Here the CDR3 DNA reads TGTGCCAGCAGCCCGACCGGGACTAGCAACAATGAGCAGTTCTTC. This codes for CASSPTGTSNNEQFF.

The DNA for the CDR3 is TGCGCCAGCAGTGAGTCGAAGGGGCTAGCGAAGCAGTTCTTC. As protein: CASSESKGLAKQFF. The chain links TRBV10-1 to TRBJ2-1; maybe TRBD2 (6 bases). The V gene lost 0 bases and the J gene lost 11 bases, with 14 bases spanning the gap. The CDR3 has 14 amino acids. Germline V gene sequence: CDR1 WNHNN, CDR2 SYGVQD (reference sequence).

CDR3: CASSQSPNIDVSYNEQFF. In nucleotides, the CDR3 is TGCGCCAGCAGCCAGAGCCCTAACATAGACGTCTCCTACAATGAGCAGTTCTTC. The chain recombines TRBV4-1 with TRBJ2-1; D ambiguous. This CDR3 is 18 amino acids long. Trimming cost V 3 bases and J 0 bases, with 18 bases left between them. Germline CDR1 is MGHRA and CDR2 is YSYEKL.

This clone occurred a few times. V usage is TRBV18 and J usage is TRBJ1-1; no clear D. Germline CDR1 KGHSH, CDR2 LQKENI. The V end was cut by 2 bases, the J end by 5 bases, with 6 bases between. The CDR3 runs 12 residues. The CDR3 DNA sequence: TGTGCCAGCTCACCAAGTGTGACTGAAGCTTTCTTT. Encoded protein: CASSPSVTEAFF.